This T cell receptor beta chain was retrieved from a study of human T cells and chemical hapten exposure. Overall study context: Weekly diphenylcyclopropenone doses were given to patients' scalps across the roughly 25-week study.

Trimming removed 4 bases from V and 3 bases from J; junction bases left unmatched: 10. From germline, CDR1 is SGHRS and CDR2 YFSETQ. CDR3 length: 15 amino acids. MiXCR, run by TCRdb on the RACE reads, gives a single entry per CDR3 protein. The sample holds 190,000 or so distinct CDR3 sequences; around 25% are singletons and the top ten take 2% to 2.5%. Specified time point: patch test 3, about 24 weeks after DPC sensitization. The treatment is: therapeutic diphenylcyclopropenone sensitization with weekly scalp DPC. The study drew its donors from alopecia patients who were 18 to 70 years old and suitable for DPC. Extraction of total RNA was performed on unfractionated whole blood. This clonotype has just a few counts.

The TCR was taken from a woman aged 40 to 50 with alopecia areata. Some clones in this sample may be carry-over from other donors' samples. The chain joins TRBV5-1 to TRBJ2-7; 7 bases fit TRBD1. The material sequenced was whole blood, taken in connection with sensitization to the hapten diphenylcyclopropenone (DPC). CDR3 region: CASSPRGQQNYEQYF. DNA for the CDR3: TGCGCCAGCAGCCCTAGGGGACAGCAGAACTACGAGCAGTACTTC.